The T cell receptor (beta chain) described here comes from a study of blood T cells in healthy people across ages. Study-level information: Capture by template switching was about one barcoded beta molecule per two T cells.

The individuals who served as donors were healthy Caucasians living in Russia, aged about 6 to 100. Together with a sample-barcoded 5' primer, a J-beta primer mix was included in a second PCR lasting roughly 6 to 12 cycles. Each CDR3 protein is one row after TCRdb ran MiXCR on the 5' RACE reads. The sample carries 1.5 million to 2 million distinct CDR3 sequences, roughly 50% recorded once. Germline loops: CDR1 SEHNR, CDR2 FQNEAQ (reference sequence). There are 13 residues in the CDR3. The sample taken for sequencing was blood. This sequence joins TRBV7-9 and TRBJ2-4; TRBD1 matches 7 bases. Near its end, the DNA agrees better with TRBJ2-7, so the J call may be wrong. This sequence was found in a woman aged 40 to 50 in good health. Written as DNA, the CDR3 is TGTGCCAGCAGCCCCAGGGGGTGGTACGAGCAGTACTTC. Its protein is CASSPRGWYEQYF.